This T cell receptor beta chain was sequenced for a study of blood T cell repertoires in COVID-19. Those who participated ranged in age from 18 to 89 years and resided in 24 US areas. The CDR3 runs 14 residues. Germline loops: CDR1 SGHTA, CDR2 FQGNSA. Trimming left V 1 base short and J 3 bases short, with 10 bases between. The repertoire was sequenced with immunoSEQ multiplex PCR; TCRdb's copy has only in-frame clones and lacks some. Of around 200,000 clones in the sample, around 85% were seen once. Sequencing input: PBMCs or T cells enriched from blood (not recorded which). This chain uses TRBV7-2 with TRBJ2-7; unclear D gene. The receptor was isolated from a man aged 35-49 years who had recovered from COVID-19. CDR3 sequence reads: CASSLVVRGYEQYF. The CDR3 bases are TGTGCCAGCAGCTTAGTCGTTAGAGGCTACGAGCAGTACTTC.